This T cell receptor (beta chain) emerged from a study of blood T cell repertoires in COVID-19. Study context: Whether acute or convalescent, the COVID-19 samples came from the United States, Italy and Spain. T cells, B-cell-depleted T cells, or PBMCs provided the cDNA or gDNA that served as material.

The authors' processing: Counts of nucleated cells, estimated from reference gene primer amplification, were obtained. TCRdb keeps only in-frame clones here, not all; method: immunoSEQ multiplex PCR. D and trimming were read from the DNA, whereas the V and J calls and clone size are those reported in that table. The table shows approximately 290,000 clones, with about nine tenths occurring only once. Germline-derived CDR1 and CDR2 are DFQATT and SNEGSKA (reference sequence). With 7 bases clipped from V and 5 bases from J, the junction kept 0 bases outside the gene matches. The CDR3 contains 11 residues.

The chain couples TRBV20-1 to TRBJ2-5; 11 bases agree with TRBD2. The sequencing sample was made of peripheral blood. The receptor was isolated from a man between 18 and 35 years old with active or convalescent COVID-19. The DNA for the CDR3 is TGCAGTGGACTAGCGGGGGAGACCCAGTACTTC. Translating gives CSGLAGETQYF.